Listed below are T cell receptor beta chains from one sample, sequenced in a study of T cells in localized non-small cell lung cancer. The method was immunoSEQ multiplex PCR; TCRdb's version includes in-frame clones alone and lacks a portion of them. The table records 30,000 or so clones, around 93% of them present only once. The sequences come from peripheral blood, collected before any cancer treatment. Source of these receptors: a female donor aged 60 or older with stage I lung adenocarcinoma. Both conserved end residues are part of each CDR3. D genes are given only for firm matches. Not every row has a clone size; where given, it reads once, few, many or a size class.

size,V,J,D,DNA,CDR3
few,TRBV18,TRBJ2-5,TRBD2,TGTGCCAGCTCACCCATAGCGGGTCCAATAGAGACCCAGTACTTC,CASSPIAGPIETQYF
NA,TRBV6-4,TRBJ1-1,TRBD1,TGTGCCAGCAGAACGGACAGGCGTAACACTGAAGCTTTCTTT,CASRTDRRNTEAFF
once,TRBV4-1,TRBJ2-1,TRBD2,TGCGCCAGCAGCCAATACGGGGGGTCCTACAATGAGCAGTTCTTC,CASSQYGGSYNEQFF
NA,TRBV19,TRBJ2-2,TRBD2,TGTGCCAGTAAACGAGCTAGCGGGAGCTTGGACACCGGGGAGCTGTTTTTT,CASKRASGSLDTGELFF
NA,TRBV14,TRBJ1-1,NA,TGTGCCAGCAGCCAGTACAGGGTGTCCACTGAAGCTTTCTTT,CASSQYRVSTEAFF
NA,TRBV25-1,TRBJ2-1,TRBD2,TGTGCCAGCAGTGGGACTAGCGGGGGGCAGAGCTCCTACAATGAGCAGTTCTTC,CASSGTSGGQSSYNEQFF
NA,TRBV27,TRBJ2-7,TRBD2,TGTGCCAGCAGCCTAGAAGCGGGAGTCTACGAGCAGTACTTC,CASSLEAGVYEQYF
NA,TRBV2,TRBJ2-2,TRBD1,TGTGCCAGCATTCACAGGGGGCCTCTAACCGGGGAGCTGTTTTTT,CASIHRGPLTGELFF
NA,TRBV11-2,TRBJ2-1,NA,TGTGCCAGCAGCTTATCGAATGGGGGGATCTTC,CASSLSNGGIF
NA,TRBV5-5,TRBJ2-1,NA,TGTGCCAGCAGCCTTAGTGGAGCGTACAATGAGCAGTTCTTC,CASSLSGAYNEQFF
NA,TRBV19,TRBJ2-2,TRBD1,TGTGCCAGTAGCGGGACAGGGGGTTACACCGGGGAGCTGTTTTTT,CASSGTGGYTGELFF
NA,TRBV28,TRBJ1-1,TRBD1,TGTGCCAGCGGCCAGACAGGGTTCAGGTTGAACACTGAAGCTTTCTTT,CASGQTGFRLNTEAFF
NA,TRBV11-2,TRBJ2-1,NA,TGTGCCAGCAGCTTAGGCTTGAGCTCCTACAATGAGCAGTTCTTC,CASSLGLSSYNEQFF
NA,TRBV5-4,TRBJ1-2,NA,TGTGCCAGCAGCGCGGAAGACGGAAACTATGGCTACACCTTC,CASSAEDGNYGYTF
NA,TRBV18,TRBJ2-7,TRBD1,TGTGCCAGCTCACCCGACAGGGCCCTTAGGACCTACGAGCAGTACTTC,CASSPDRALRTYEQYF
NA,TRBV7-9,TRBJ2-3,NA,TGTGCCAGCAGCTTAGACCGGCCGGATACGCAGTATTTT,CASSLDRPDTQYF
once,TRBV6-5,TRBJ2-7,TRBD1,TGTGCCAGCAGTTACTCGGGGCAGGGGGCCTACGAGCAGTACTTC,CASSYSGQGAYEQYF
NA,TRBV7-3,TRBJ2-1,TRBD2,TGTGCCAGCAGCTTAGACGGGGGGAACTACAATGAGCAGTTCTTC,CASSLDGGNYNEQFF
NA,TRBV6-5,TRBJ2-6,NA,TGTGCCAGCAGTTACTCTTCGCTTACTGGGGCCAACGTCCTGACTTTC,CASSYSSLTGANVLTF
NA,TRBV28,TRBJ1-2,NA,TGTGCCAGCAGTTTCGGCAAGAACTATGGCTACACCTTC,CASSFGKNYGYTF
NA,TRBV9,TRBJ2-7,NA,TGTGCCAGCAGCCCAGGGGCGGTAGACGAGCAGTACTTC,CASSPGAVDEQYF
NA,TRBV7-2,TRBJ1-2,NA,TGTGCCAGCAGGGGAATTTATCCCGGCTACACCTTC,CASRGIYPGYTF
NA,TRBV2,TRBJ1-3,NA,TGTGCCAGCAGTGAAAAGTCCGGGATCTCTGGAAACACCATATATTTT,CASSEKSGISGNTIYF
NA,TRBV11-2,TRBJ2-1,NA,TGTGCCAGCAGCTTAGATCTTGCCCAGACGTACAATGAGCAGTTCTTC,CASSLDLAQTYNEQFF
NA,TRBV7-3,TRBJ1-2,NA,TGTGCCAGCAGCCCCCCAGGGGATGGCTACACCTTC,CASSPPGDGYTF
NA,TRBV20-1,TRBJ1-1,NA,TGCAGTGCTGGCCGGGGCCGTGAAGTTTTCTTT,CSAGRGREVFF
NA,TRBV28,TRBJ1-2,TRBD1,TGTGCCACGCGAACCGGGACAGAGGTTTTCTACACCTTC,CATRTGTEVFYTF
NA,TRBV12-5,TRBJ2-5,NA,TGTGCTAGTGGTTTGGCTGAGACCCAGTACTTC,CASGLAETQYF
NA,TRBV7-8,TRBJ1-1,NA,TGTGCCAGCAGCCCCGTGGGGGCAAACAGGGCCACTGAAGCTTTCTTT,CASSPVGANRATEAFF
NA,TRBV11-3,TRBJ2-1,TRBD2,TGTGCCAGCAGCTCCAGAACTAGCGGGAGCCACAATGAGCAGTTCTTC,CASSSRTSGSHNEQFF
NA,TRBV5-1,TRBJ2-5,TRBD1,TGCGCCAGCAGCTTTGGACAGGGGGCAGGGGAGACCCAGTACTTC,CASSFGQGAGETQYF
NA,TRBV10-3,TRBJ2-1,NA,TGTGCCATCGGGGGGACTCACTACAATGAGCAGTTCTTC,CAIGGTHYNEQFF
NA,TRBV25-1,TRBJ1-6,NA,TGTGCCAGCAGTGGAGACTACAGGGATTCACCCCTCCACTTT,CASSGDYRDSPLHF
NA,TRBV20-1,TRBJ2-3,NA,TGCAGTGCAAGAAGGGGGGATACGCAGTATTTT,CSARRGDTQYF
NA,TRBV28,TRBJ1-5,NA,TGTGCCAGCAGTTTACGGCCGGGGAGCACGAGCAATCAGCCCCAGCATTTT,CASSLRPGSTSNQPQHF
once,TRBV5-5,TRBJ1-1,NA,TGTGCCAGCAGCGAGGGACAGAACACTGAAGCTTTCTTT,CASSEGQNTEAFF
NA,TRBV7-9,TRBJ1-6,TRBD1,TGTGCCAGCACTCCGCCGGGACAGGGTGACTCACCCCTCCACTTT,CASTPPGQGDSPLHF
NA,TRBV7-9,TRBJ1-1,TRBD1,TGTGCCAGCAGCCGGGACAGGGGGCGGGGGAACACTGAAGCTTTCTTT,CASSRDRGRGNTEAFF
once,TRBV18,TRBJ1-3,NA,TGTGCCAGCTCACCACCGGGCGGGGTGAATGGAAACACCATATATTTT,CASSPPGGVNGNTIYF
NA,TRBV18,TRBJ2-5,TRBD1,TGTGCCAGCTCTATCACCAGGGACAGTTCGATGGAGACCCAGTACTTC,CASSITRDSSMETQYF
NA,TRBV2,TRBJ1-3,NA,TGTGCCAGCGGAGGAATGTCGAACACCATATATTTT,CASGGMSNTIYF
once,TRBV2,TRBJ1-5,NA,TGTGCCAGCAGTGAAGGGGGACGGACCAATCAGCCCCAGCATTTT,CASSEGGRTNQPQHF
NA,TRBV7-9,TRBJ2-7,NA,TGTGCCAGCAGCAACTGGGGAGGTGCGGGCTACGAGCAGTACTTC,CASSNWGGAGYEQYF
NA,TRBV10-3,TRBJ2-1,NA,TGTGCCATCAGTGTTGGCTCTGAGCAGTTCTTC,CAISVGSEQFF